This T cell receptor beta chain was recorded in a study of T cells in women clearing cervical HPV infection. Turning to the study itself: Cases were women with histologically confirmed HPV16-related CIN3 or worse, including a couple of invasive cancers. Only a few women had HLA typing results available. Case blood was drawn when the lesion was first found; control blood after infection became undetectable.

As to this clone: What it binds is unknown. The read ends 3 residues before the CDR3 terminus; that terminus is restored from the germline J gene.

TCRdb keeps only in-frame clones here, not all; method: immunoSEQ multiplex PCR. Its table lists under 40,000 clones. Whole-study results and caveats: CIN3+ cases had significantly higher TCR repertoire richness than controls, but evenness did not differ.

V lost 5 bases and J 2 bases, leaving 11 bases between the germline ends. CDR3 size: 14 residues. The V gene's germline CDR1 is SGHAT and CDR2 FQNNGV. This sequence joins TRBV11-2 and TRBJ2-3; perhaps TRBD2 as D (6 bases). Sample: blood buffy coat. This clonotype was obtained from a woman between 18 and 70 years old with a cervical HPV16 infection that either progressed to CIN3+ or cleared (not recorded which). The part of the CDR3 DNA that was read is TGTGCCAGCAGCCCCTGGGGGGACACAGATACG. It codes for CASSPWGDTDT. The whole CDR3 sequence reads CASSPWGDTDTQYF.